These 6 T cell receptor beta chains were all obtained from the same sample, sequenced in a study of blood T cell repertoires in COVID-19. Sequenced by immunoSEQ multiplex PCR; TCRdb stores in-frame clones only, minus some. The table lists roughly 260,000 clones, about 87% of them singletons. Sequenced: PBMCs or T cells enriched from blood (not recorded which). These receptors all come from a woman in her 30s with acute COVID-19.

This clone appeared once. The V gene is TRBV7-9, the J gene TRBJ2-3; D gene uncertain. V lost 0 bases and J lost 2, with 3 bases in between. Per the germline V gene, CDR1 is SEHNR and CDR2 is FQNEAQ (reference sequence). The CDR3 runs 13 residues. The CDR3 region is CASSLAVTDTQYF. In DNA, the CDR3 is TGTGCCAGCAGCTTAGCCGTCACAGATACGCAGTATTTT. Based on the CDR3 plus reference TRBV7-9 and TRBJ2-3, the full variable domain is DTGVSQNPRHKITKRGQNVTFRCDPISEHNRLYWYRQTLGQGPEFLTYFQNEAQLEKSRLLSDRFSAERPKGSFSTLEIQRTEQGDSAMYLCASSLAVTDTQYFGPGTRLTVL.

V and J are TRBV18 and TRBJ1-1; perhaps TRBD1 as D (6 bases). Germline values: CDR1 KGHSH, CDR2 LQKENI. Trimming took 3 bases from V and 3 from J, leaving 17 bases between them. The length of the CDR3 is 16 residues. CDR3: CASSPSSGGRDTEAFF. The CDR3 region has the DNA TGTGCCAGCTCACCCTCAAGCGGGGGCAGGGACACTGAAGCTTTCTTT.

This clone has just one count. The V and J genes are TRBV6-5 and TRBJ2-2, with D tentatively TRBD1 (5 bases). Germline V CDR1 and CDR2: MNHEY, SVGAGI. The CDR3 contains 16 residues. The V gene lost 3 bases and the J gene lost 2 bases, with 13 bases spanning the gap. This CDR3 is CASSYLRQTNTGELFF. The CDR3 coding sequence is TGTGCCAGCAGTTATCTCCGACAGACCAACACCGGGGAGCTGTTTTTT.

The chain links TRBV5-1 to TRBJ2-3; TRBD2 matches 8 bases. The CDR3 covers 16 residues. CDR1 is SGHRS, CDR2 YFSETQ, per germline. Trimming at V came to 4 bases and at J to 0 bases, leaving 7 bases not matched to a gene. The CDR3 loop is CASSGPAGASTDTQYF. The CDR3 DNA is TGCGCCAGCAGCGGACCAGCGGGGGCCAGCACAGATACGCAGTATTTT.

CDR3: CASTPSRVRGGAGELFF. The DNA of the CDR3 is TGTGCCAGCACCCCATCCAGGGTGCGGGGGGGAGCCGGGGAGCTGTTTTTT. The chain joins TRBV7-2 to TRBJ2-2, with 9 bases lining up with TRBD2. CDR1 and CDR2 (germline): SGHTA, FQGNSA. V dropped 7 bases and J dropped 6; count of bases not matched to a gene: 15. This CDR3 spans 17 amino acids. Full variable domain (rest looked up from reference TRBV7-2 and TRBJ2-2): GAGVSQSPSNKVTEKGKDVELRCDPISGHTALYWYRQSLGQGLEFLIYFQGNSAPDKSGLPSDRFSAERTGGSVSTLTIQRTQQEDSAVYLCASTPSRVRGGAGELFFGEGSRLTVL.

This chain connects TRBV4-3 to TRBJ1-2; D call uncertain. The CDR3 runs 16 residues. V lost 1 base and J lost 5, with 17 bases in between. Germline assignment: CDR1 LGHNA and CDR2 YSLEER. In DNA form, the CDR3 reads TGCGCCAGCAGCCAAGGTGGCTCCTCCAGGTGGTATGGCTACACCTTC. It encodes CASSQGGSSRWYGYTF.